A single sample gave rise to the 9 T cell receptor beta chains below, sequenced in a study of blood T cell repertoires in COVID-19. Libraries were prepared by immunoSEQ multiplex PCR; TCRdb keeps only in-frame clonotypes and omits some of them. The sample comprises more than 130,000 clones, about nine tenths of which are singletons, and roughly a tenth rests with the top ten. The sample was peripheral blood. The receptors originated from a man aged 45 to 65 with active or convalescent COVID-19.

The J gene is TRBJ2-5, the V gene TRBV6-5; the D gene is possibly TRBD2 (6 bases). Germline V gene sequence: CDR1 MNHEY, CDR2 SVGAGI. The CDR3 is 14 amino acids. Between the trimmed V and J ends, which lost 6 bases and 2 bases, there was a span of 13 bases. The CDR3 DNA follows: TGTGCCAGCAGGGTCGGAGGGGCGCAAGAGACCCAGTACTTC. It codes for CASRVGGAQETQYF.

The genes are TRBV2 and TRBJ1-5; tentative D call: TRBD1 (6 bases). The germline V gene encodes CDR1 SNHLY and CDR2 FYNNEI. This CDR3 has 15 residues. V lost 4 bases, J lost 6 bases, and 16 bases lay in between. In nucleotides, the CDR3 is TGTGCCAGCAGTGGAACTAAGGGGGGGCGTCAGCCCCAGCATTTT. Translated: CASSGTKGGRQPQHF.

This clone is a singleton in its sample. This chain links TRBV2 with TRBJ2-1, with 8 bases matching TRBD1. V trimming: 1 base; J trimming: 2 bases; junction bases outside the gene matches: 1. The V gene's germline CDR1 is SNHLY and CDR2 FYNNEI. This CDR3 region has 15 residues. In DNA form, the CDR3 reads TGTGCCAGCAGTGAAGTGACAGGGGCCTACAATGAGCAGTTCTTC. Protein sequence: CASSEVTGAYNEQFF.

The chain recombines TRBV24-1 with TRBJ2-1; TRBD2 aligns across 11 bases. Germline V gene data show CDR1 as KGHDR and CDR2 as SFDVKD. CDR3 length equals 15 residues. Germline trimming cut 3 bases from V and 9 bases from J; bases unmatched to any gene: 6. The CDR3 nucleotides are TGTGCCACCAGTGATATGACTAGCGGGATTAGTGAGCAGTTCTTC. This encodes CATSDMTSGISEQFF.

This clone was observed a handful of times. The gene calls are TRBV19 and TRBJ2-3; no reliable D call. Germline CDR1 and CDR2: LNHDA and SQIVND (reference sequence). This CDR3 has 13 residues. The V end was cut by 1 base, the J end by 5 bases, with 7 bases between. The CDR3 loop is CASSIVPVDTQYF. The CDR3 DNA sequence: TGTGCCAGTAGTATAGTGCCGGTAGATACGCAGTATTTT. Together with reference TRBV19 and TRBJ2-3, the CDR3 gives the full variable domain: DGGITQSPKYLFRKEGQNVTLSCEQNLNHDAMYWYRQDPGQGLRLIYYSQIVNDFQKGDIAEGYSVSREKKESFPLTVTSAQKNPTAFYLCASSIVPVDTQYFGPGTRLTVL.

This sequence joins TRBV10-3 and TRBJ2-5; the match to TRBD2 covers 8 bases. The CDR3 is 13 residues long. Germline CDR1 reads ENHRY; CDR2 reads SYGVKD. Losses at the gene ends were 8 bases for V and 4 bases for J; bases not matched to a gene: 6. The CDR3 protein is CAIGDSGIETQYF. The DNA for the CDR3 is TGTGCCATCGGGGATAGCGGGATAGAGACCCAGTACTTC.

This clone showed up just a few times. The V gene is TRBV6-1, the J gene TRBJ1-4; D is uncertain. This CDR3 comprises 15 residues. The V gene lost 1 base and the J gene lost 1 base, with 7 bases spanning the gap. In germline, CDR1 is MNHNS, CDR2 SASEGT. In nucleotides, the CDR3 is TGTGCCAGCAGTGAAGAACAGATAACTAATGAAAAACTGTTTTTT. Translating gives CASSEEQITNEKLFF.

In regard to this clone: At one end, the junction sequence differs from germline, possibly due to a read error. The V call is TRBV24-1, the J call TRBJ2-5; maybe TRBD1 (5 bases). Per the germline V gene, CDR1 is KGHDR and CDR2 is SFDVKD. The CDR3 covers 16 residues. DNA of the CDR3: TGTGCCACCAGTGGTTTGGGGCGTGAGAATCAAGAGACCCAGTACTTC. Translation: CATSGLGRENQETQYF.

The chain combines TRBV28 with TRBJ2-7; TRBD2 matches at 12 bases. The CDR3 is made up of 15 amino acids. The V gene's germline CDR1 is MDHEN and CDR2 SYDVKM. Germline trimming cut 5 bases from V and 7 bases from J; bases unmatched to any gene: 9. CDR3 sequence: CASSTSGRILGEQYF. The CDR3 region has the DNA TGTGCCAGCAGTACTAGCGGGAGGATCTTGGGGGAGCAGTACTTC.